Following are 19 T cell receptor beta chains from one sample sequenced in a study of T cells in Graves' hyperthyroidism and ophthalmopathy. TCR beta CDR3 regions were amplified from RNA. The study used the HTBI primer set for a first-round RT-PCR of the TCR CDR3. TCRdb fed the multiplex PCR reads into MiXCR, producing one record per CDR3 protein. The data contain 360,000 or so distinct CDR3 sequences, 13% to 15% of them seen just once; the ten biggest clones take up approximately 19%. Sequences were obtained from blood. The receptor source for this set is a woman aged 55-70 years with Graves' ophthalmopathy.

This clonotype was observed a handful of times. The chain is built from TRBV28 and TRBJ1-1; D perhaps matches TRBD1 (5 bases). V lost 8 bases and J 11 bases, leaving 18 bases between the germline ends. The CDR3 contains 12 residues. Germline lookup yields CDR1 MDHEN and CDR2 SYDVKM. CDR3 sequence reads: CASSPLRATAFF. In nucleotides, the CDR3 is TGTGCCAGCTCCCCTCTCAGGGCGACGGCTTTCTTT.

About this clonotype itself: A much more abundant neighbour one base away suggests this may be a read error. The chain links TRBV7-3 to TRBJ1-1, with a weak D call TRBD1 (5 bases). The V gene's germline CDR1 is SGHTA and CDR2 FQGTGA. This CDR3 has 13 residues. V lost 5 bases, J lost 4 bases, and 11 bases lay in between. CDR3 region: CASSRGDSTEAFF. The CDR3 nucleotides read TGTGCCAGCAGCAGAGGGGATAGCACTGAAGCTTTCTTT.

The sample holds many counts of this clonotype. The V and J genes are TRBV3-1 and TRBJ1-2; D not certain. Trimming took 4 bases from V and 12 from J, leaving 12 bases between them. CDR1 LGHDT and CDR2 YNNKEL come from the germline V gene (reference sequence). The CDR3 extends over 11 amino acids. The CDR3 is CASSRWEIHTF. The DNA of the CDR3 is TGTGCCAGCAGCCGCTGGGAGATACACACCTTC.

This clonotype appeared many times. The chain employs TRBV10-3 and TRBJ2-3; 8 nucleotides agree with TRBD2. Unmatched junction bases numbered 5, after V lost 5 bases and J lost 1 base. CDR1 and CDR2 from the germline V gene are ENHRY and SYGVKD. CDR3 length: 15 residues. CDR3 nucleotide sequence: TGTGCCATCAGTAACCCGGGACTAGGCACAGATACGCAGTATTTT. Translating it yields CAISNPGLGTDTQYF.

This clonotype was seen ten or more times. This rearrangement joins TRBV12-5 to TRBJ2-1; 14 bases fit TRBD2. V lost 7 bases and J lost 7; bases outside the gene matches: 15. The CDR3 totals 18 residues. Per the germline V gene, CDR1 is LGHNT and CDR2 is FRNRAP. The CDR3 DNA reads TGTGCTAGTGCCCAGCCCGGACTAGCGGGAGGCCAAAGGAATGAGCAGTTCTTC. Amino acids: CASAQPGLAGGQRNEQFF.

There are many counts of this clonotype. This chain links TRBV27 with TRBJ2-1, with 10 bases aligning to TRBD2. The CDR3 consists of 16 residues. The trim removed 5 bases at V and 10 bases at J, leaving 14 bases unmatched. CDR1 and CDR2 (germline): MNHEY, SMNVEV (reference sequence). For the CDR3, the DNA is TGTGCCAGCAGTCCCCAGGGCAGCGGGAGGGCCAACGAGCAGTTCTTC. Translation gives CASSPQGSGRANEQFF.

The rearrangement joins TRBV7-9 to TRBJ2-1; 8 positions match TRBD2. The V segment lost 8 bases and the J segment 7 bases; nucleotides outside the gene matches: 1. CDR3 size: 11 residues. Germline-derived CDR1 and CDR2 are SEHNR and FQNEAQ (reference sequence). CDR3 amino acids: CASCGGNEQFF. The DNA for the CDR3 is TGTGCCAGCTGCGGGGGGAATGAGCAGTTCTTC.

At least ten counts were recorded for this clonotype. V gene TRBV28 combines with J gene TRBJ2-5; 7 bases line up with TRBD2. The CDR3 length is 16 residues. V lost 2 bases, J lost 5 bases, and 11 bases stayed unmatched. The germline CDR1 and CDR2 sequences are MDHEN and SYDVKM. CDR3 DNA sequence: TGTGCCAGCAGTTTACGCGGGGCGGGAGCTTGGGAGACCCAGTACTTC. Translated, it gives CASSLRGAGAWETQYF.

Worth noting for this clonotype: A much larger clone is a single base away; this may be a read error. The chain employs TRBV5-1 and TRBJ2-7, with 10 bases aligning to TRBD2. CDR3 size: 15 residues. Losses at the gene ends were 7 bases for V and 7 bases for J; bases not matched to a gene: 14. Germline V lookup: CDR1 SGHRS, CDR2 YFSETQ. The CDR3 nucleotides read TGCGCCAGCCGTGACCGGCTAGCGGGAGATGGTGAGCAGTACTTC. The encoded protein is CASRDRLAGDGEQYF.

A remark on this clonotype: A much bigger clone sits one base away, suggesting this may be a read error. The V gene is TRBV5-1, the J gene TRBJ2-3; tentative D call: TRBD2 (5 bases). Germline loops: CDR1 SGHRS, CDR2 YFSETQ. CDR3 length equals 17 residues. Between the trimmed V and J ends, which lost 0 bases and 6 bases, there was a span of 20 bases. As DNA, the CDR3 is TGCGCCAGCAGCTTGGGAGGGCACGCCCAAGGACGGGATACGCAGTATTTT. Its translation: CASSLGGHAQGRDTQYF. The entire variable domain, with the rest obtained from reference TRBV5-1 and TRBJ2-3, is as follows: KAGVTQTPRYLIKTRGQQVTLSCSPISGHRSVSWYQQTPGQGLQFLFEYFSETQRNKGNFPGRFSGRQFSNSRSEMNVSTLELGDSALYLCASSLGGHAQGRDTQYFGPGTRLTVL.

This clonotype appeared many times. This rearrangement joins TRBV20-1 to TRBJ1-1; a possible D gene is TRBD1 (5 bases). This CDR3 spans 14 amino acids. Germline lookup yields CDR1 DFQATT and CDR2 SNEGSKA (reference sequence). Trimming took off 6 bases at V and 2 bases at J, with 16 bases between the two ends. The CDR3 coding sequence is TGCAGTGCGCCTGGGAAGGGGCGAAACACTGAAGCTTTCTTT. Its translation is CSAPGKGRNTEAFF.

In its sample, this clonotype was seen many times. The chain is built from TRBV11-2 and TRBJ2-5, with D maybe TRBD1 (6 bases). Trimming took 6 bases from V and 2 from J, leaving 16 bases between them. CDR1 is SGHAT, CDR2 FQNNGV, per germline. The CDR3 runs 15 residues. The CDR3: CASSPTGNYQETQYF. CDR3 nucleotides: TGTGCCAGCAGTCCCACAGGGAACTATCAAGAGACCCAGTACTTC.

Here the CDR3 DNA reads TGTGCCAGCAGCCAAAAAGGACAGGGGAGGCACGAGCAGTACTTC. Translating gives CASSQKGQGRHEQYF. This chain joins TRBV3-1 and TRBJ2-7, with 9 positions matching TRBD1. The CDR3 extends over 15 amino acids. Looked up from germline, CDR1 is LGHDT and CDR2 is YNNKEL (reference sequence). Losses at the gene ends were 2 bases for V and 5 bases for J; bases not matched to a gene: 7.

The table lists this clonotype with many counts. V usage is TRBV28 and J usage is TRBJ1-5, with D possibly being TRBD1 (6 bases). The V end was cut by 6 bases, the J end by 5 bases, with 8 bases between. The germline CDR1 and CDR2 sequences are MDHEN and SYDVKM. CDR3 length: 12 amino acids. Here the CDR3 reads CASRDRDQPQHF. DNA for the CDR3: TGTGCCAGCAGGGACAGAGATCAGCCCCAGCATTTT.

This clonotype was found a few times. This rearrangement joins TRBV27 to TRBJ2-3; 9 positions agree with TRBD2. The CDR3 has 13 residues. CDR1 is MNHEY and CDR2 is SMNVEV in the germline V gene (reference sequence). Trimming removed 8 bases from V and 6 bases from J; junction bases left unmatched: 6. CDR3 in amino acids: CASRTSAWDTQYF. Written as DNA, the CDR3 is TGTGCCAGCCGGACTAGCGCCTGGGATACGCAGTATTTT.

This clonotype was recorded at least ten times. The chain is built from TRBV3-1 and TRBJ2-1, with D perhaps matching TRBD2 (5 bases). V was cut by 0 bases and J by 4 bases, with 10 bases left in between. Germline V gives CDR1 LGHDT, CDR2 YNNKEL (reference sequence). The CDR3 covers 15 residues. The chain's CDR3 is CASSQERGLYNEQFF. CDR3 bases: TGTGCCAGCAGCCAAGAACGCGGGTTATACAATGAGCAGTTCTTC.

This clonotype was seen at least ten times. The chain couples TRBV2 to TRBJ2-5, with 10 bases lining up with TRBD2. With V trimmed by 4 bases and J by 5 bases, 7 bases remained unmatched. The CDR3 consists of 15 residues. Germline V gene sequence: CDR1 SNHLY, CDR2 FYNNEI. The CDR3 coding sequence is TGTGCCAGCAGTGGGACTAGCGGCGGGGGGGAGACCCAGTACTTC. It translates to CASSGTSGGGETQYF.

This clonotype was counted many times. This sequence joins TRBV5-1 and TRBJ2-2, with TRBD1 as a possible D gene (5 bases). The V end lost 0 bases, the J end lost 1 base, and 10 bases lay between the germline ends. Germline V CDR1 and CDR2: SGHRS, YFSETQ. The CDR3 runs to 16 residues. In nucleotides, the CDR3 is TGCGCCAGCAGCTTGGTTGGACATATGAACACCGGGGAGCTGTTTTTT. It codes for CASSLVGHMNTGELFF. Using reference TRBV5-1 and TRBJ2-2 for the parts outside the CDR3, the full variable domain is KAGVTQTPRYLIKTRGQQVTLSCSPISGHRSVSWYQQTPGQGLQFLFEYFSETQRNKGNFPGRFSGRQFSNSRSEMNVSTLELGDSALYLCASSLVGHMNTGELFFGEGSRLTVL.

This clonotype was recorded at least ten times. Here the CDR3 DNA reads TGCGCCAGCAGGCCGGCCGGGGGCAATGAGCAGTTCTTC. Translating it yields CASRPAGGNEQFF. The chain joins TRBV5-1 to TRBJ2-1, with D perhaps matching TRBD2 (6 bases). V lost 5 bases and J 6 bases, leaving 12 bases between the germline ends. CDR1 SGHRS and CDR2 YFSETQ come from the germline V gene. The CDR3 covers 13 residues.